Below, one TCR beta chain is given with its context. Its antigen remains unknown. RNA amounts of about 0.5 to 1 ug underwent reverse transcription with random hexamers. An immunoSEQ multiplex PCR amplified TCR beta CDR3 over 54 Vbeta and 13 Jbeta. Each CDR3 protein gets one entry after TCRdb re-called the immunoSEQ multiplex PCR reads with MiXCR. The table includes some 200,000 distinct CDR3 sequences, around 95% detected once. The germline V gene encodes CDR1 SGHTA and CDR2 FQGNSA. V was pared by 2 bases and J by 6 bases, with 12 bases between. This CDR3 spans 14 amino acids. From blood CD8+ and CD4+ T cells, the TCR beta chain was sequenced. TEMRA cells were enriched by FACS, and CD4+ and CD8+ T cells were negatively isolated. The sample belongs to a study of CD8 T cells in Susac syndrome. Study results and caveats: Only a relatively small number of individuals were included in the TCR sequencing and HLA analysis.

The chain has TRBV7-2 and TRBJ2-3; D is uncertain. The clonotype originates from a human donor with multiple sclerosis. Sequencing was carried out using CD4+ T cells from PBMCs. The CDR3 is CASSLKPRSDTQYF. CDR3 nucleotide sequence: TGTGCCAGCAGCTTAAAACCCAGGAGCGATACGCAGTATTTT.